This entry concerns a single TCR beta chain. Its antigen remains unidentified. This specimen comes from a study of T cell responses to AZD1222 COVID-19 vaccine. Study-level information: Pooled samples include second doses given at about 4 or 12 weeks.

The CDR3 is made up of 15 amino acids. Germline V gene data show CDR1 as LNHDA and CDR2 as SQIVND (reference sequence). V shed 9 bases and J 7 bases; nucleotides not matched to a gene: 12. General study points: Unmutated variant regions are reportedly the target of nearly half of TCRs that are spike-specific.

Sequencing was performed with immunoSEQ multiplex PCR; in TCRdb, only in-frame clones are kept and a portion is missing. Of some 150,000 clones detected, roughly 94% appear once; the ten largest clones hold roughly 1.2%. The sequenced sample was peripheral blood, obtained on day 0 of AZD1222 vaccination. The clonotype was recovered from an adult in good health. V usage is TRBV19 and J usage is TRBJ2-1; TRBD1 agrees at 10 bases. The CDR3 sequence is CASQSGTGDKNEQFF. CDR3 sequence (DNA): TGTGCCAGCCAAAGCGGGACAGGGGATAAGAATGAGCAGTTCTTC.